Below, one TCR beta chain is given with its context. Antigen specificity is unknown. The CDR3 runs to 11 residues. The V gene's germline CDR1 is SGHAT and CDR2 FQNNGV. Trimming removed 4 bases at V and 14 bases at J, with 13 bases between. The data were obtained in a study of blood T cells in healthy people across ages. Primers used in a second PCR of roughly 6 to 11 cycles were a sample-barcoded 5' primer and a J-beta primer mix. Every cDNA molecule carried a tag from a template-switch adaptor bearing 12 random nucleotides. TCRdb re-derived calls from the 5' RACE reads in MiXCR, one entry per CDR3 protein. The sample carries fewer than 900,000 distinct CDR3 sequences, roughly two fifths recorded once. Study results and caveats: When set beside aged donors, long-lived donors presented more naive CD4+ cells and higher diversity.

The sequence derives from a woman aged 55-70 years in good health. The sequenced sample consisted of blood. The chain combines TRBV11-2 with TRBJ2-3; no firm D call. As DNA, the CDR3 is TGTGCCAGCAGCTACGCGAGATACGCGTATTTT. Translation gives CASSYARYAYF.